This T cell receptor beta chain was sequenced for a study of tumor-infiltrating lymphocytes in localized non-small cell lung cancer. About the study: Some samples were collected after neoadjuvant chemotherapy; smokers, never-smokers and several histologies were included.

This clone is a singleton in its sample. TCRdb's copy holds only in-frame clones and misses some; the assay was immunoSEQ multiplex PCR. This table has about 5,800 clones, approximately 72% appearing once. V gave up 3 bases and J gave up 7 bases, with 15 bases separating them. Germline CDR1 ENHRY, CDR2 SYGVKD. The CDR3 extends over 14 amino acids. Sequencing was carried out using uninvolved lung tissue not adjacent to the tumor. This TCR was sampled from a human donor with non-small cell lung cancer. This chain joins TRBV10-3 and TRBJ1-2; D ambiguous. CDR3 residues: CAISDFSDQGGYTF. The DNA of the CDR3 is TGTGCCATCAGTGATTTCTCGGATCAAGGTGGCTACACCTTC.